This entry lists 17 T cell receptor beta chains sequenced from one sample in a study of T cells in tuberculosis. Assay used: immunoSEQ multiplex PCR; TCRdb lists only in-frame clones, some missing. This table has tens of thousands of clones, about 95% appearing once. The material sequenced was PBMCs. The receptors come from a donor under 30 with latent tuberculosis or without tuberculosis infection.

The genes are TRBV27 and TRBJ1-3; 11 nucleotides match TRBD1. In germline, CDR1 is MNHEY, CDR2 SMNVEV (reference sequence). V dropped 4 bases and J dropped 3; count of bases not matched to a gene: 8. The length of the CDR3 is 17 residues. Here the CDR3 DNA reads TGTGCCAGCAGTTCCGGACAGGGGGCGATTGGTGGAAACACCATATATTTT. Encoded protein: CASSSGQGAIGGNTIYF.

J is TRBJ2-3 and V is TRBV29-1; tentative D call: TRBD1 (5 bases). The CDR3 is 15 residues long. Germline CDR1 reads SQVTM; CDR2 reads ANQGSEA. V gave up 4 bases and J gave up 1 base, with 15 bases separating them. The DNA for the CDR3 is TGCAGCGTTGCGCTAGGGGCCAGAGGCACAGATACGCAGTATTTT. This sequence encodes CSVALGARGTDTQYF.

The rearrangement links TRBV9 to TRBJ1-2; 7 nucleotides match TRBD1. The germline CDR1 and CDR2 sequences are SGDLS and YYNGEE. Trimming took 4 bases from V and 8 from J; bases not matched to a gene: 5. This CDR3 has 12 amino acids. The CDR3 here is CASSRDRVGYTF. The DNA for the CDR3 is TGTGCCAGCAGCAGAGACAGGGTCGGCTACACCTTC.

CDR3 loop: CSVEGVMLSKTGSNYGYTF. As DNA, the CDR3 is TGCAGCGTTGAAGGCGTGATGTTAAGCAAGACAGGGTCCAACTATGGCTACACCTTC. The chain joins TRBV29-1 to TRBJ1-2; 7 nucleotides line up with TRBD1. The J segment lost 2 bases and the V segment lost 1 base, leaving 19 bases of the junction unmatched. The CDR3 covers 19 residues. CDR1 is SQVTM and CDR2 is ANQGSEA in the germline V gene.

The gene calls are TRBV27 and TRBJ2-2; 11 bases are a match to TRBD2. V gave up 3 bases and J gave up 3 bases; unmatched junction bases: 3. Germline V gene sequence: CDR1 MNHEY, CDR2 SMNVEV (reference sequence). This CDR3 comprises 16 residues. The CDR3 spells CASSFVLAGDTGELFF. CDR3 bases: TGTGCCAGCAGTTTTGTACTAGCGGGAGACACCGGGGAGCTGTTTTTT.

The CDR3 DNA follows: TGTGCCAGCAGTGAATTTGGGGGACTAGGTAATGAGCAGTTCTTC. Encoded protein: CASSEFGGLGNEQFF. The rearrangement uses TRBV25-1 and TRBJ2-1; 8 nucleotides line up with TRBD2. Germline V gives CDR1 MGHDK, CDR2 SYGVNS. The CDR3 contains 15 residues. Losses at the gene ends were 1 base for V and 7 bases for J; bases not matched to a gene: 6.

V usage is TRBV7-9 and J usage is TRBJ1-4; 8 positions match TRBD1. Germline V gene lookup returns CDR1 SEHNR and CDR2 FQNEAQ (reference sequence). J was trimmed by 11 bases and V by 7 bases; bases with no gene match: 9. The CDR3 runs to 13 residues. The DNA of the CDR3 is TGTGCCAGCACCCAAACACAGGGGGGGAAACTGTTTTTT. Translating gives CASTQTQGGKLFF.

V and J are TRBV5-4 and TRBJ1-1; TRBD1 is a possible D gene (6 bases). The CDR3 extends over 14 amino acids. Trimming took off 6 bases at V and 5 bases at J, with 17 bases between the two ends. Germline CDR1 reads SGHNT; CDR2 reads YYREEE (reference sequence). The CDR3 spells CASNQEQGLTEAFF. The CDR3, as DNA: TGTGCCAGCAACCAAGAACAGGGATTAACTGAAGCTTTCTTT. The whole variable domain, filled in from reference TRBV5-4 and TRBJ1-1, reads ETGVTQSPTHLIKTRGQQVTLRCSSQSGHNTVSWYQQALGQGPQFIFQYYREEENGRGNFPPRFSGLQFPNYSSELNVNALELDDSALYLCASNQEQGLTEAFFGQGTRLTVV.

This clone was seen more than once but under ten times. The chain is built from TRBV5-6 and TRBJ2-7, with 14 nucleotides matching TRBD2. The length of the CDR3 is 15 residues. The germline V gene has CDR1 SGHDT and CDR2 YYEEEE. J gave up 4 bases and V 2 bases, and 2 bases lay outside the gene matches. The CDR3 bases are TGTGCCAGCAGCTTAGGGACTAGCGGGGGATACGAGCAGTACTTC. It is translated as CASSLGTSGGYEQYF. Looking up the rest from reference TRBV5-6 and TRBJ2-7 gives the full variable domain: DAGVTQSPTHLIKTRGQQVTLRCSPKSGHDTVSWYQQALGQGPQFIFQYYEEEERQRGNFPDRFSGHQFPNYSSELNVNALLLGDSALYLCASSLGTSGGYEQYFGPGTRLTVT.

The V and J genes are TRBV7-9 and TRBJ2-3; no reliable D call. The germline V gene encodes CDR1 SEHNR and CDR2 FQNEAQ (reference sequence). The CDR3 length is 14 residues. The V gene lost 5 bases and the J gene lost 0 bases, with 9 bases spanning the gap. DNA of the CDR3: TGTGCCAGCAGCCTTAGCCAGAGCACAGATACGCAGTATTTT. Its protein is CASSLSQSTDTQYF. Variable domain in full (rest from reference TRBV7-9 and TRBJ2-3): DTGVSQNPRHKITKRGQNVTFRCDPISEHNRLYWYRQTLGQGPEFLTYFQNEAQLEKSRLLSDRFSAERPKGSFSTLEIQRTEQGDSAMYLCASSLSQSTDTQYFGPGTRLTVL.

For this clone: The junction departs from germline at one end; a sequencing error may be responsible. CDR3 loop: CASLQSGTAKPKF. CDR3 sequence (DNA): TGTGCCAGCCTACAATCCGGGACAGCCAAACCGAAATTC. J is TRBJ1-2 and V is TRBV18; 7 bases are shared with TRBD1. In germline, CDR1 is KGHSH, CDR2 LQKENI. The CDR3 totals 13 residues.

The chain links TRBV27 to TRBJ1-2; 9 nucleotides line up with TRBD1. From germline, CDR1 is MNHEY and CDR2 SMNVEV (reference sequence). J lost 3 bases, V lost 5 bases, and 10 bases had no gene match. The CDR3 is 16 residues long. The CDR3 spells CASSPGQGLGHYGYTF. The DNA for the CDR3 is TGTGCCAGCAGTCCAGGACAGGGGCTGGGGCACTATGGCTACACCTTC.

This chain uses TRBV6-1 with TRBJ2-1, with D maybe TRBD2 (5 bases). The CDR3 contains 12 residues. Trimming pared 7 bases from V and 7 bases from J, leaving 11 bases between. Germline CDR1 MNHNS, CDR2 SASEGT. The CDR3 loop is CASKRDSNEQFF. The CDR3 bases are TGTGCCAGCAAGAGGGATTCTAATGAGCAGTTCTTC.

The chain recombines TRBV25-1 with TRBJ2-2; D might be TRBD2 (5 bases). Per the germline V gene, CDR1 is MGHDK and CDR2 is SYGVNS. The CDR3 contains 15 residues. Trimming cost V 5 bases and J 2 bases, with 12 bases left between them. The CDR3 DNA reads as TGTGCCAGCAGTCCCCCGGGATTTAACACCGGGGAGCTGTTTTTT. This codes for CASSPPGFNTGELFF.

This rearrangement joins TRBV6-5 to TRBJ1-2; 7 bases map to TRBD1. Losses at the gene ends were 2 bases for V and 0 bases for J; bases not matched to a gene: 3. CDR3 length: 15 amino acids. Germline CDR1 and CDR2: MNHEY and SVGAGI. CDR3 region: CASSYGTEPNYGYTF. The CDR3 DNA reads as TGTGCCAGCAGTTACGGGACAGAACCTAACTATGGCTACACCTTC.

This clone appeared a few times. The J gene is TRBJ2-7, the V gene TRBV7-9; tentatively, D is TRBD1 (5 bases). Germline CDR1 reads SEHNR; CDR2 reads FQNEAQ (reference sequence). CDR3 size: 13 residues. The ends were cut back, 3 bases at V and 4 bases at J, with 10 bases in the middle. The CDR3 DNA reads TGTGCCAGCAGCTTGATCAGGGTGTACGAGCAGTACTTC. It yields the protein CASSLIRVYEQYF.

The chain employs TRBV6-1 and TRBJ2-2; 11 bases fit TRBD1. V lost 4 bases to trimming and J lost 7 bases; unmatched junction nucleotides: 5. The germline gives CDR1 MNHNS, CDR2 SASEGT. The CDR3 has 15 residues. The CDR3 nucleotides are TGTGCCAGCAGTGCGGGACAGGGGGGAAGCGGGGAGCTGTTTTTT. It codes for CASSAGQGGSGELFF.